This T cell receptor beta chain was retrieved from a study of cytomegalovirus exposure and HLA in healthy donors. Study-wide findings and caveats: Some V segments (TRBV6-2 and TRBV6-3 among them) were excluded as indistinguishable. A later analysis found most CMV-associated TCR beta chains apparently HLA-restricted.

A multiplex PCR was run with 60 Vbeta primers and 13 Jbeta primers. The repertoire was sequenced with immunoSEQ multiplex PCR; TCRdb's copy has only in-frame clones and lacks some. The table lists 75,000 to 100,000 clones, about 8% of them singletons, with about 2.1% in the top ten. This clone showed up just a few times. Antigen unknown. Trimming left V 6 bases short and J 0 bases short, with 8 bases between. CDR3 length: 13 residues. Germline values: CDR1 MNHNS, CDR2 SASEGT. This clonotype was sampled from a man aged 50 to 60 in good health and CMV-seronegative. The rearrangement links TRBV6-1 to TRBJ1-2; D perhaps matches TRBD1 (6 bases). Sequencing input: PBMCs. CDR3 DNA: TGTGCCAGCAGGGACAGCGCTAACTATGGCTACACCTTC. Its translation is CASRDSANYGYTF.